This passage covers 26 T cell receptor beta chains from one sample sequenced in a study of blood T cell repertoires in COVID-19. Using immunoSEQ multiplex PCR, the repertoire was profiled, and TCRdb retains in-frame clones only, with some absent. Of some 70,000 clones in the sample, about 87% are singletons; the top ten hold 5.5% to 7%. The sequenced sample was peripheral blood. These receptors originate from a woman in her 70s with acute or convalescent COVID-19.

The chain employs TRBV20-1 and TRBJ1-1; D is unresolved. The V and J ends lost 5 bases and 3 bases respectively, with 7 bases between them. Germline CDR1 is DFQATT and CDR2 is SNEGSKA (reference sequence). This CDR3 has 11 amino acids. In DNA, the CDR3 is TGCAGTGCTCCGAGATACACTGAAGCTTTCTTT. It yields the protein CSAPRYTEAFF.

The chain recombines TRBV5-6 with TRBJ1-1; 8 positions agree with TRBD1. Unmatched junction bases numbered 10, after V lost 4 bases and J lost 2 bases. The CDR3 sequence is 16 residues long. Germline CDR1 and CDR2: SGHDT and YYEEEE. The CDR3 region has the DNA TGTGCCAGCAGCCTAGGGTCAGGACAGGGTAACACTGAAGCTTTCTTT. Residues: CASSLGSGQGNTEAFF.

The CDR3: CASSSLTRRNEKLFF. For the CDR3, the DNA is TGTGCCAGCAGCTCACTGACCAGGAGGAATGAAAAACTGTTTTTT. This sequence joins TRBV11-2 and TRBJ1-4; D is unresolved. From germline, CDR1 is SGHAT and CDR2 FQNNGV. Trimming took 4 bases from V and 5 from J, leaving 14 bases between them. CDR3 length: 15 amino acids.

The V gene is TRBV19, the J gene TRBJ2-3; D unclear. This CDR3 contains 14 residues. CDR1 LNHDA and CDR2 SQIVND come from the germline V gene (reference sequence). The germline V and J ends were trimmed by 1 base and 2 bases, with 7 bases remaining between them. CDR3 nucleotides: TGTGCCAGTAGTATAGGCAGGTACACAGATACGCAGTATTTT. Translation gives CASSIGRYTDTQYF.

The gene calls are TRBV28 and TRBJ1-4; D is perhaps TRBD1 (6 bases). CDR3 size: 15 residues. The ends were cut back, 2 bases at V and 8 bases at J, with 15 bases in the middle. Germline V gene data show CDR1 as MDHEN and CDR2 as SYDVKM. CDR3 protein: CASSLRTVVGEKLFF. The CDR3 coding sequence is TGTGCCAGCAGTTTAAGGACAGTTGTAGGGGAAAAACTGTTTTTT.

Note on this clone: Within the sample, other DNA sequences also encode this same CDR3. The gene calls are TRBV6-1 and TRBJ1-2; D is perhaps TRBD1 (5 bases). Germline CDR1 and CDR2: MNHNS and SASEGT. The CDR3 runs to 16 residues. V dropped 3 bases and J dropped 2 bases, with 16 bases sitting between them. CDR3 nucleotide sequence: TGTGCCAGCAGTGAGGGCGGGGCGGGCGTAAACTATGGCTACACCTTC. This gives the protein CASSEGGAGVNYGYTF.

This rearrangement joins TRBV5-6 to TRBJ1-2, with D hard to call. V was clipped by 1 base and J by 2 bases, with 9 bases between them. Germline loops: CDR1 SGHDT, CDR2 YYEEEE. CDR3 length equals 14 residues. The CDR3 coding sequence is TGTGCCAGCAGCTTGTCCAGTATAAACTATGGCTACACCTTC. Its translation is CASSLSSINYGYTF.

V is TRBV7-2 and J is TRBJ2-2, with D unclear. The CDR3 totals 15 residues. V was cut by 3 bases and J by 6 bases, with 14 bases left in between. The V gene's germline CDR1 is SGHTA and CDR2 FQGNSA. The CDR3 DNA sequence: TGTGCCAGCAGCTTTACGATTTACAACGCCGGGGAGCTGTTTTTT. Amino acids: CASSFTIYNAGELFF. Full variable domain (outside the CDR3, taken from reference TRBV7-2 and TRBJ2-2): GAGVSQSPSNKVTEKGKDVELRCDPISGHTALYWYRQSLGQGLEFLIYFQGNSAPDKSGLPSDRFSAERTGGSVSTLTIQRTQQEDSAVYLCASSFTIYNAGELFFGEGSRLTVL.

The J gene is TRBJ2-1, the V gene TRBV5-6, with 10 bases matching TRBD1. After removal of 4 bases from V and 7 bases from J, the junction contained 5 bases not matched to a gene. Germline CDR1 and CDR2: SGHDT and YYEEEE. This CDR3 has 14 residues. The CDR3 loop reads CASSGDRGKNEQFF. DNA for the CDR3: TGTGCCAGCAGCGGGGACAGGGGTAAAAATGAGCAGTTCTTC.

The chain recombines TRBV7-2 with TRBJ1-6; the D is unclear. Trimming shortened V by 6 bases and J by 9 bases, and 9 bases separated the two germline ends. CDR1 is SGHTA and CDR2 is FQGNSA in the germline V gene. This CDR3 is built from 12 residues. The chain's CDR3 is CASRQSPSPLHF. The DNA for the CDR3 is TGTGCCAGCAGACAGAGTCCTTCACCCCTCCACTTT. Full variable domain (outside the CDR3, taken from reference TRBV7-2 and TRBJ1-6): GAGVSQSPSNKVTEKGKDVELRCDPISGHTALYWYRQSLGQGLEFLIYFQGNSAPDKSGLPSDRFSAERTGGSVSTLTIQRTQQEDSAVYLCASRQSPSPLHFGNGTRLTVT.

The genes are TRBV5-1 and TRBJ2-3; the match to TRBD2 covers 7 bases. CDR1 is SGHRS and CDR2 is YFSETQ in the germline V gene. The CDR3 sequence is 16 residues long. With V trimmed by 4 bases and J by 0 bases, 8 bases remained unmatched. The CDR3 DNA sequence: TGCGCCAGCAGCCCCCAAGCAGCGGGAAGCACAGATACGCAGTATTTT. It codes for CASSPQAAGSTDTQYF. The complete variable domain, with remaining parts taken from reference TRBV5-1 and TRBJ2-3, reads KAGVTQTPRYLIKTRGQQVTLSCSPISGHRSVSWYQQTPGQGLQFLFEYFSETQRNKGNFPGRFSGRQFSNSRSEMNVSTLELGDSALYLCASSPQAAGSTDTQYFGPGTRLTVL.

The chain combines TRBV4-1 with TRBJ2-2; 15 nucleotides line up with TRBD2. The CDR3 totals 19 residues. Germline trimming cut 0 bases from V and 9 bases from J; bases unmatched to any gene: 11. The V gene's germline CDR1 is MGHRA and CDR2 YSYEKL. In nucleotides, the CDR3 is TGCGCCAGCAGCCAAGAGGGGAGGGGACTAGCGGGGGGCCAGAGGGAGCTGTTTTTT. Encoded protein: CASSQEGRGLAGGQRELFF.

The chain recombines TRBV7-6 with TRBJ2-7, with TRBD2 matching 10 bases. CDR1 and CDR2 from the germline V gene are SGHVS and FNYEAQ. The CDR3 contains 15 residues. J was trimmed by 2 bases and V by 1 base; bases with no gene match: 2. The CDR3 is CASSLGLAGAYEQYF. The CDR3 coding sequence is TGTGCCAGCAGCTTAGGGCTAGCGGGGGCCTACGAGCAGTACTTC.

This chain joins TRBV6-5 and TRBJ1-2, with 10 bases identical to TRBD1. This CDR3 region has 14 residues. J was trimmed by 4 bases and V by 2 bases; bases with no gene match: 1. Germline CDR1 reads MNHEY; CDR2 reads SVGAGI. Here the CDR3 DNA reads TGTGCCAGCAGTTACCGGGACAGGGGCTATGGCTACACCTTC. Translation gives CASSYRDRGYGYTF.

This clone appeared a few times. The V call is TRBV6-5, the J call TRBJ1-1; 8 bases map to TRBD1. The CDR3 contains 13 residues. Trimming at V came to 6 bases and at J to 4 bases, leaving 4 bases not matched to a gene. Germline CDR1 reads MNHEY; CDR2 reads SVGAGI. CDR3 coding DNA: TGTGCCAGCAGGGACAGGGCGGGCACTGAAGCTTTCTTT. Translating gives CASRDRAGTEAFF.

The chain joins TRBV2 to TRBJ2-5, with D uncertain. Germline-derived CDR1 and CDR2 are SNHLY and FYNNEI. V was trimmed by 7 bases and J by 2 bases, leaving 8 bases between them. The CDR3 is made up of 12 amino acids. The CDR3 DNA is TGTGCCAGCACTCAGGTTCAAGAGACCCAGTACTTC. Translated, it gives CASTQVQETQYF.

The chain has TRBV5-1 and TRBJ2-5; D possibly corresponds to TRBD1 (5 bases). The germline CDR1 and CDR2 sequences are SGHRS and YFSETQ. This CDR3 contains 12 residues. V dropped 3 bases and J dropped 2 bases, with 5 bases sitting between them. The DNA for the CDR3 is TGCGCCAGCAGCTGGACACAAGAGACCCAGTACTTC. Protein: CASSWTQETQYF.

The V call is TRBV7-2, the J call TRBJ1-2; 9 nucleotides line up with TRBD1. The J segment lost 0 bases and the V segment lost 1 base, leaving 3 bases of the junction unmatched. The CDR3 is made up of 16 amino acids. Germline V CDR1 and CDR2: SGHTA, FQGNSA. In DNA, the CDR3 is TGTGCCAGCAGCTTAGGGGGGACAGGGACTAACTATGGCTACACCTTC. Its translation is CASSLGGTGTNYGYTF.

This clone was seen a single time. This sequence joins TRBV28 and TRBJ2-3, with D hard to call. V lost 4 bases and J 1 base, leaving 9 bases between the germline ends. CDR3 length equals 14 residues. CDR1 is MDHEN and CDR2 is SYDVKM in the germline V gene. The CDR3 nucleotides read TGTGCCAGCAGTTACAGCTCTGGCACAGATACGCAGTATTTT. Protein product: CASSYSSGTDTQYF.

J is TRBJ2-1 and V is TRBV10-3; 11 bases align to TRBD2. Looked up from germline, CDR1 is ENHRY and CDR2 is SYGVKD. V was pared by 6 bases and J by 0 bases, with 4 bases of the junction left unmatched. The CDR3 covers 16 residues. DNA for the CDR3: TGTGCCATCAGAGCCACTAGCGGGAGCTCCTACAATGAGCAGTTCTTC. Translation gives CAIRATSGSSYNEQFF.

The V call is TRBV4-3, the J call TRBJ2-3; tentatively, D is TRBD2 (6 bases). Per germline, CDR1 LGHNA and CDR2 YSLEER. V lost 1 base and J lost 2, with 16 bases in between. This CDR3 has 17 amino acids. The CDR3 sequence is CASSQVGAGPSTDTQYF. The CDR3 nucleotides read TGCGCCAGCAGCCAAGTCGGCGCGGGACCCTCCACAGATACGCAGTATTTT.

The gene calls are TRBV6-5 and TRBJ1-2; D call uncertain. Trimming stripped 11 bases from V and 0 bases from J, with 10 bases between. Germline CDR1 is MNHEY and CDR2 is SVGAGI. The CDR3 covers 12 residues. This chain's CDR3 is CALKESNYGYTF. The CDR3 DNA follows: TGTGCCTTAAAGGAGTCTAACTATGGCTACACCTTC.

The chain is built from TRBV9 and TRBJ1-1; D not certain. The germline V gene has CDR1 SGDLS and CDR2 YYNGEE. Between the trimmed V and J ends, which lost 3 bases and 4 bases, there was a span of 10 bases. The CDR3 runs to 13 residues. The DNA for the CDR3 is TGTGCCAGCAGCGCGAGGGTTGGCACTGAAGCTTTCTTT. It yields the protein CASSARVGTEAFF.

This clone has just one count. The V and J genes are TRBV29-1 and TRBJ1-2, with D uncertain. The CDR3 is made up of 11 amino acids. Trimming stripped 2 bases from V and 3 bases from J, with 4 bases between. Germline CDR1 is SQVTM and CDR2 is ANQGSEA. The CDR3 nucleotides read TGCAGCGTTGAACTAGACTATGGCTACACCTTC. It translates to CSVELDYGYTF.

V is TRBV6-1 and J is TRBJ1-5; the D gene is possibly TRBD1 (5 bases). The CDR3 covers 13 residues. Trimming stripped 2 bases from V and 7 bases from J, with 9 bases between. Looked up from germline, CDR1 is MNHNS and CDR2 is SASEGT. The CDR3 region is CASSEWGYQPQHF. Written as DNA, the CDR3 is TGTGCCAGCAGTGAATGGGGCTACCAGCCCCAGCATTTT.

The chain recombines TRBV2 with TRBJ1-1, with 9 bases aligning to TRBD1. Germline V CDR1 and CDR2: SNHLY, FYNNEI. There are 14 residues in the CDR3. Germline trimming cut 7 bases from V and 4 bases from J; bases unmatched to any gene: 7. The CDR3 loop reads CASNGQGSSTEAFF. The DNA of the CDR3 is TGTGCCAGCAATGGACAGGGGTCGAGCACTGAAGCTTTCTTT.